This T cell receptor beta chain was found in a study of CD8 T cells in ankylosing spondylitis (dated by TCRdb to the late 2010s). Study-wide context: The study set out to find disease-linked TCR variants by profiling T cell receptor beta repertoires in ankylosing spondylitis patients and healthy donors. Peripheral blood was sampled, and synovial fluid was additionally collected from ankylosing spondylitis patients. The full study cohort comprised about 24 ankylosing spondylitis patients and 85 to 120 healthy donors. General findings and caveats noted by the study authors: The disease-linked clones were reported as significantly enriched in matched synovial fluid samples from ankylosing spondylitis patients. A CD8+ phenotype was shown by the disease-linked clones, which were found at relatively low frequencies in peripheral blood. Some motif variants were previously reported in synovial fluid and blood of reactive arthritis patients, suggesting common disease-initiation mechanisms. Blood from ankylosing spondylitis patients appeared to be characterized by a TCR beta motif composed of about 8 highly homologous amino acid variants.

The table lists this clonotype with a few counts. This receptor's antigen is unknown. Base qualities are not provided; no much larger clone lies one nucleotide away. For sequencing, an Illumina HiSeq 2500 was employed. Quantitative 5'-RACE with molecular barcodes was used to prepare TCR beta libraries. For the original study's pipeline: To identify disease-linked TCR variants, a new computational method was used, one built on a probabilistic model of VDJ rearrangement. The raw public reads went through TCRdb reprocessing: fastp at Q25, MiXCR clone calling, in-frame beta chains kept. Each entry merges the rows of one CDR3 protein and shows their most common DNA and genes. It is TCRdb's table, rather than the study itself, that gives the V and J calls and clone size. The sample table shows about 800,000 distinct CDR3 sequences, and about an eighth are seen once. The ten top clones hold less than 0.65% of the sample.

The germline V gene (reference sequence) provides CDR1 DFQATT and CDR2 SNEGSKA. Reading from cysteine to phenylalanine, the CDR3 counts 15 amino acids. Kept here is only the CDR3 DNA, which spans 45 bases and is read in frame from base 1. V lost 0 bases and J lost 0 bases; the stretch between them is 12 bases long. This sequence uses TRBV20-1 and TRBJ2-7, and the D gene may be TRBD1, 6 bases matching. The receptor was isolated from a male donor with ankylosing spondylitis. The sample taken for sequencing was blood, either unsorted or a sorted T cell fraction (not recorded which). The CDR3 here reads CSARDSSRGSYEQYF. The DNA sequence is TGCAGTGCTAGAGATAGTTCCAGGGGCTCCTACGAGCAGTACTTC.